The sequence of this TCR beta chain was determined in a study of shared clonotypes between healthy human individuals. Looking at the study overall: CD4 naive cells filled three plates per donor, CD4 memory three, CD8 naive two and CD8 memory one.

Germline loops: CDR1 LGHNA, CDR2 YSLEER. Trimming left V 0 bases short and J 1 base short, with 15 bases between. CDR3 size: 17 residues. Here immunoSEQ multiplex PCR was the method, and the copy in TCRdb shows in-frame clones only, minus some. The table includes 800,000 to 1,200,000 clones, roughly 74% detected once. The receptor's source is a man between 18 and 29 years old in good health. Some clones in this sample may be carry-over from other donors' samples. The J gene is TRBJ1-2, the V gene TRBV4-3; the D is unclear. The sequenced sample consisted of memory CD4+ T cells from PBMCs. Subset: CD45RA-negative fraction. The CDR3 is CASSQDWETANNYGYTF. The DNA of the CDR3 is TGCGCCAGCAGCCAAGATTGGGAAACAGCTAATAACTATGGCTACACCTTC.